Listed below are T cell receptor beta chains from one sample, sequenced in a study of T cell responses to AZD1222 COVID-19 vaccine. Only in-frame clones appear in the TCRdb table, and some are missing; sequencing was by immunoSEQ multiplex PCR. Among 150,000 to 200,000 clones listed, 88% were seen once. The sequencing here drew on peripheral blood, taken on day 0 of AZD1222 vaccination. These receptors were collected from an adult in good health. The CDR3 runs from the conserved cysteine through the conserved F or W. D genes are given only for firm matches. Only part of the rows carry a size: once, few, many, or a class if the clone is expanded.

d_call: TRBD2
v_call: TRBV19
j_call: TRBJ2-7
clone_size: NA
cdr3_aa: CASSSGLVGSEQYF
cdr3_nt: TGTGCCAGTAGTTCGGGACTAGTGGGTTCCGAGCAGTACTTC

d_call: NA
v_call: TRBV7-2
j_call: TRBJ1-2
clone_size: NA
cdr3_aa: CASSLEAGRVTF
cdr3_nt: TGTGCCAGCAGCTTAGAGGCAGGTCGGGTCACCTTC

d_call: NA
v_call: TRBV7-9
j_call: TRBJ1-1
clone_size: NA
cdr3_aa: CASSPTGKNTEAFF
cdr3_nt: TGTGCCAGCAGTCCCACAGGGAAGAACACTGAAGCTTTCTTT

d_call: NA
v_call: TRBV2
j_call: TRBJ2-5
clone_size: NA
cdr3_aa: CASRGTRKYF
cdr3_nt: TGTGCCAGCAGGGGCACTAGAAAATACTTC

d_call: NA
v_call: TRBV4-3
j_call: TRBJ2-7
clone_size: NA
cdr3_aa: CASSQDAAYEQYF
cdr3_nt: TGCGCCAGCAGCCAAGATGCAGCCTACGAGCAGTACTTC

d_call: TRBD1
v_call: TRBV30
j_call: TRBJ1-4
clone_size: NA
cdr3_aa: CAWSVPNRGDEKLFF
cdr3_nt: TGTGCCTGGAGTGTACCGAACAGGGGGGACGAAAAACTGTTTTTT

d_call: TRBD1
v_call: TRBV2
j_call: TRBJ2-7
clone_size: NA
cdr3_aa: CASRPRDSLYEQYF
cdr3_nt: TGTGCCAGCAGACCCCGGGACAGTTTATACGAGCAGTACTTC

d_call: NA
v_call: TRBV9
j_call: TRBJ1-1
clone_size: NA
cdr3_aa: CASSVDVAANTEAFF
cdr3_nt: TGTGCCAGCAGCGTAGACGTGGCAGCGAACACTGAAGCTTTCTTT

d_call: NA
v_call: TRBV12-3/TRBV12-4
j_call: TRBJ1-2
clone_size: NA
cdr3_aa: CASSFKQGYGYTF
cdr3_nt: TGTGCCAGCAGTTTCAAACAGGGTTATGGCTACACCTTC

d_call: TRBD1
v_call: TRBV28
j_call: TRBJ2-1
clone_size: NA
cdr3_aa: CASSLTGAGNEQFF
cdr3_nt: TGTGCCAGCAGTCTCACAGGGGCGGGCAATGAGCAGTTCTTC

d_call: NA
v_call: TRBV19
j_call: TRBJ2-6
clone_size: NA
cdr3_aa: CASKVDGVSGANVLTF
cdr3_nt: TGTGCCAGTAAAGTGGACGGCGTCTCTGGGGCCAACGTCCTGACTTTC

d_call: NA
v_call: TRBV28
j_call: TRBJ2-1
clone_size: NA
cdr3_aa: CASSSVQNYNEQFF
cdr3_nt: TGTGCCAGCAGTTCAGTCCAAAACTACAATGAGCAGTTCTTC

d_call: TRBD1
v_call: TRBV7-2
j_call: TRBJ2-3
clone_size: few
cdr3_aa: CASSLTGGADTQYF
cdr3_nt: TGTGCCAGCAGCTTAACAGGGGGCGCAGATACGCAGTATTTT

d_call: TRBD2
v_call: TRBV19
j_call: TRBJ2-3
clone_size: once
cdr3_aa: CASSTLGLADPTYTQYF
cdr3_nt: TGTGCCAGTAGTACCCTGGGACTAGCGGACCCCACATATACGCAGTATTTT

d_call: NA
v_call: TRBV25-1
j_call: TRBJ2-1
clone_size: NA
cdr3_aa: CASRNPLGNEQFF
cdr3_nt: TGTGCCAGCCGTAACCCACTAGGCAATGAGCAGTTCTTC

d_call: NA
v_call: TRBV2
j_call: TRBJ2-7
clone_size: NA
cdr3_aa: CASSARATASYEQYF
cdr3_nt: TGTGCCAGCAGCGCACGGGCGACGGCCTCCTACGAGCAGTACTTC

d_call: NA
v_call: TRBV5-8
j_call: TRBJ1-5
clone_size: once
cdr3_aa: CASSFSGRGGNQPQHF
cdr3_nt: TGTGCCAGCAGCTTTTCCGGCAGGGGAGGCAATCAGCCCCAGCATTTT

d_call: TRBD1
v_call: TRBV27
j_call: TRBJ1-2
clone_size: NA
cdr3_aa: CASSLRQGAIDYGYTF
cdr3_nt: TGTGCCAGCAGTCTACGACAGGGGGCGATAGACTATGGCTACACCTTC

d_call: NA
v_call: TRBV5-1
j_call: TRBJ2-5
clone_size: NA
cdr3_aa: CASRAQQETQYF
cdr3_nt: TGCGCCAGCAGGGCCCAGCAAGAGACCCAGTACTTC

d_call: TRBD1
v_call: TRBV7-8
j_call: TRBJ1-1
clone_size: few
cdr3_aa: CASSSRQGRANTEAFF
cdr3_nt: TGTGCCAGCAGCAGTAGACAGGGGAGGGCGAACACTGAAGCTTTCTTT

d_call: NA
v_call: TRBV30
j_call: TRBJ2-6
clone_size: NA
cdr3_aa: CAWSQETGANVLTF
cdr3_nt: TGTGCCTGGAGTCAGGAGACTGGGGCCAACGTCCTGACTTTC

d_call: NA
v_call: TRBV9
j_call: TRBJ2-1
clone_size: once
cdr3_aa: CASSPQPASYNEQFF
cdr3_nt: TGTGCCAGCAGCCCACAGCCCGCGTCCTACAATGAGCAGTTCTTC

d_call: NA
v_call: TRBV30
j_call: TRBJ1-1
clone_size: NA
cdr3_aa: CAYVGHPNTEAFF
cdr3_nt: TGTGCGTATGTGGGTCACCCGAACACTGAAGCTTTCTTT

d_call: TRBD1
v_call: TRBV2
j_call: TRBJ2-7
clone_size: NA
cdr3_aa: CASTRDRDYEQYF
cdr3_nt: TGTGCCAGCACTCGGGACAGGGACTACGAGCAGTACTTC

d_call: TRBD1
v_call: TRBV28
j_call: TRBJ2-7
clone_size: NA
cdr3_aa: CASSTHRGRYEQYF
cdr3_nt: TGTGCCAGCAGTACCCACAGGGGCAGATACGAGCAGTACTTC

d_call: TRBD1
v_call: TRBV29-1
j_call: TRBJ1-1
clone_size: NA
cdr3_aa: CSVHGTGIEAFF
cdr3_nt: TGCAGCGTCCACGGGACAGGGATTGAAGCTTTCTTT

d_call: TRBD1
v_call: TRBV11-3
j_call: TRBJ2-5
clone_size: NA
cdr3_aa: CASSSGRDRWRETQYF
cdr3_nt: TGTGCCAGCAGCTCAGGGCGGGACAGGTGGAGAGAGACCCAGTACTTC

d_call: NA
v_call: TRBV11-3
j_call: TRBJ1-1
clone_size: NA
cdr3_aa: CASSFQGKNTEAFF
cdr3_nt: TGTGCCAGCAGCTTTCAGGGCAAGAACACTGAAGCTTTCTTT

d_call: TRBD1
v_call: TRBV27
j_call: TRBJ2-3
clone_size: medium-sized
cdr3_aa: CASRTGTDTQYF
cdr3_nt: TGTGCCAGCAGGACAGGGACAGATACGCAGTATTTT

d_call: NA
v_call: TRBV7-7
j_call: TRBJ2-3
clone_size: NA
cdr3_aa: CASSVGYRSTDTQYF
cdr3_nt: TGTGCTAGCAGCGTTGGGTACAGGAGCACAGATACGCAGTATTTT

d_call: TRBD2
v_call: TRBV5-4
j_call: TRBJ2-5
clone_size: NA
cdr3_aa: CASSLVLAGVETQYF
cdr3_nt: TGTGCCAGCAGCTTGGTCCTAGCGGGGGTGGAGACCCAGTACTTC

d_call: NA
v_call: TRBV4-2
j_call: TRBJ2-3
clone_size: NA
cdr3_aa: CASSQIRGRSTDTQYF
cdr3_nt: TGTGCCAGCAGCCAAATTCGGGGGAGGAGCACAGATACGCAGTATTTT

d_call: TRBD2
v_call: TRBV12-3/TRBV12-4
j_call: TRBJ2-1
clone_size: once
cdr3_aa: CASRRAGYNEQFF
cdr3_nt: TGTGCCAGCAGGAGAGCGGGGTACAATGAGCAGTTCTTC

d_call: TRBD1
v_call: TRBV24-1
j_call: TRBJ1-2
clone_size: NA
cdr3_aa: CATSDAATGAFGYGYTF
cdr3_nt: TGTGCCACCAGTGATGCCGCGACAGGGGCTTTTGGGTATGGCTACACCTTC

d_call: NA
v_call: TRBV5-4
j_call: TRBJ1-1
clone_size: NA
cdr3_aa: CASSSEVGLTEAFF
cdr3_nt: TGTGCCAGCAGCTCGGAGGTAGGGCTCACTGAAGCTTTCTTT

d_call: NA
v_call: TRBV20-1
j_call: TRBJ1-1
clone_size: once
cdr3_aa: CSAKGRTEAFF
cdr3_nt: TGCAGTGCTAAAGGACGGACTGAAGCTTTCTTT

d_call: NA
v_call: TRBV4-3
j_call: TRBJ1-1
clone_size: once
cdr3_aa: CASSQDGDTGRTEAFF
cdr3_nt: TGCGCCAGCAGCCAAGATGGGGATACGGGACGAACTGAAGCTTTCTTT

d_call: NA
v_call: TRBV27
j_call: TRBJ2-3
clone_size: NA
cdr3_aa: CASRAHGQRSFPTDTQYF
cdr3_nt: TGTGCCAGCAGGGCACACGGACAGAGATCGTTCCCCACAGATACGCAGTATTTT

d_call: TRBD1
v_call: TRBV6-6
j_call: TRBJ1-6
clone_size: NA
cdr3_aa: CASSPRTGRSTNNSPLHF
cdr3_nt: TGTGCCAGCAGTCCCCGGACAGGGCGATCCACAAATAATTCACCCCTCCACTTT

d_call: NA
v_call: TRBV28
j_call: TRBJ2-7
clone_size: NA
cdr3_aa: CASRPTGFYEQYF
cdr3_nt: TGTGCCAGCAGGCCGACAGGTTTTTACGAGCAGTACTTC

d_call: TRBD1
v_call: TRBV27
j_call: TRBJ2-3
clone_size: NA
cdr3_aa: CASSRWDRNTDTQYF
cdr3_nt: TGTGCCAGCAGCCGCTGGGACAGAAACACAGATACGCAGTATTTT

d_call: NA
v_call: TRBV21-1
j_call: TRBJ1-6
clone_size: NA
cdr3_aa: CASSKEGSEVRSPLHF
cdr3_nt: TGTGCCAGCAGCAAAGAAGGCAGTGAGGTGAGGTCACCCCTCCACTTT

d_call: NA
v_call: TRBV28
j_call: TRBJ1-2
clone_size: NA
cdr3_aa: CASSLKPSNGGYTF
cdr3_nt: TGTGCCAGCAGTTTAAAGCCCAGTAACGGGGGCTACACCTTC

d_call: TRBD1
v_call: TRBV7-2
j_call: TRBJ2-7
clone_size: NA
cdr3_aa: CASSLGQGATYEQYF
cdr3_nt: TGTGCCAGCAGCTTAGGACAGGGGGCTACTTACGAGCAGTACTTC

d_call: NA
v_call: TRBV9
j_call: TRBJ1-5
clone_size: NA
cdr3_aa: CASSVDRDQPQHF
cdr3_nt: TGTGCCAGCAGCGTAGACAGAGATCAGCCCCAGCATTTT

d_call: NA
v_call: TRBV28
j_call: TRBJ1-2
clone_size: NA
cdr3_aa: CASRDNNYGYTF
cdr3_nt: TGTGCCAGCCGGGACAATAACTATGGCTACACCTTC

d_call: TRBD1
v_call: TRBV4-3
j_call: TRBJ2-5
clone_size: NA
cdr3_aa: CASSLRDRAAETQYF
cdr3_nt: TGCGCCAGCAGCCTCCGGGACAGGGCTGCAGAGACCCAGTACTTC

d_call: NA
v_call: TRBV6-5
j_call: TRBJ2-7
clone_size: NA
cdr3_aa: CASSYSIRVFSYEQYF
cdr3_nt: TGTGCCAGCAGTTACTCTATCCGGGTCTTCTCCTACGAGCAGTACTTC

d_call: TRBD1
v_call: TRBV7-9
j_call: TRBJ1-1
clone_size: NA
cdr3_aa: CASSPRGQSVTEAFF
cdr3_nt: TGTGCCAGCAGCCCCAGGGGGCAGAGTGTGACTGAAGCTTTCTTT

d_call: NA
v_call: TRBV7-2
j_call: TRBJ1-2
clone_size: NA
cdr3_aa: CASIPGGGAYGYTF
cdr3_nt: TGTGCCAGCATCCCTGGAGGGGGGGCTTATGGCTACACCTTC

d_call: TRBD1
v_call: TRBV2
j_call: TRBJ2-7
clone_size: many
cdr3_aa: CASSGDRLYEQYF
cdr3_nt: TGTGCCAGCAGCGGGGACAGGCTCTACGAGCAGTACTTC

d_call: NA
v_call: TRBV6-1
j_call: TRBJ1-1
clone_size: NA
cdr3_aa: CASSEHWAGTEAFF
cdr3_nt: TGTGCCAGCAGTGAACATTGGGCAGGAACTGAAGCTTTCTTT

d_call: NA
v_call: TRBV11-2
j_call: TRBJ1-2
clone_size: NA
cdr3_aa: CASSLDLTRVVTF
cdr3_nt: TGTGCCAGCAGCTTAGATCTAACCCGAGTAGTCACCTTC

d_call: NA
v_call: TRBV9
j_call: TRBJ1-5
clone_size: few
cdr3_aa: CASKRGVRNQPQHF
cdr3_nt: TGTGCCAGCAAGAGGGGCGTGAGAAATCAGCCCCAGCATTTT

d_call: TRBD1
v_call: TRBV28
j_call: TRBJ1-2
clone_size: NA
cdr3_aa: CASSLFTGGIYGYTF
cdr3_nt: TGTGCCAGCAGTTTATTTACAGGGGGCATCTATGGCTACACCTTC

d_call: TRBD1
v_call: TRBV7-2
j_call: TRBJ1-6
clone_size: NA
cdr3_aa: CASSDEPGQLEISPLHF
cdr3_nt: TGTGCCAGCAGCGACGAACCGGGACAGCTGGAAATTTCACCCCTCCACTTT

d_call: NA
v_call: TRBV24-1
j_call: TRBJ2-3
clone_size: NA
cdr3_aa: CATSVRARDTQYF
cdr3_nt: TGTGCCACCAGTGTTCGAGCCCGAGATACGCAGTATTTT